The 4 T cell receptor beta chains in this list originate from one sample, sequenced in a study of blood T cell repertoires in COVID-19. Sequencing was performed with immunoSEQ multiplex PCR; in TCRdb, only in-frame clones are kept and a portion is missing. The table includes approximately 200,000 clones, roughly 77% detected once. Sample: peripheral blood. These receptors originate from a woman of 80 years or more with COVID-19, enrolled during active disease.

The DNA for the CDR3 is TGTGCCAGCAGCCCGACTAGGAGGCAAGGCGAGCAGTACTTC. Translating gives CASSPTRRQGEQYF. The chain couples TRBV6-2 or TRBV6-3 to TRBJ2-7; tentatively, D is TRBD2 (6 bases). The germline gives CDR1 MNHEY, CDR2 SVGEGT. V lost 6 bases and J lost 6, with 18 bases in between. This CDR3 region has 14 residues.

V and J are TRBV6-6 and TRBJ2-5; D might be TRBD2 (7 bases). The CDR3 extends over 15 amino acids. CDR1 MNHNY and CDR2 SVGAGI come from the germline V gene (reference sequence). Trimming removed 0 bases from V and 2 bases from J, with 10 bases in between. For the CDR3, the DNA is TGTGCCAGCAGTTACTCGGGGAGGGGGCAAGAGACCCAGTACTTC. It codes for CASSYSGRGQETQYF.

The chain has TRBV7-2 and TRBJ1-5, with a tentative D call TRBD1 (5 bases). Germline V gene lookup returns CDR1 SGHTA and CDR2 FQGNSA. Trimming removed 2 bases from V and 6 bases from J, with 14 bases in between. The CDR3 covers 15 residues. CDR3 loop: CASSLYAGQSQPQHF. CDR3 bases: TGTGCCAGCAGCTTATACGCAGGGCAGAGTCAGCCCCAGCATTTT.

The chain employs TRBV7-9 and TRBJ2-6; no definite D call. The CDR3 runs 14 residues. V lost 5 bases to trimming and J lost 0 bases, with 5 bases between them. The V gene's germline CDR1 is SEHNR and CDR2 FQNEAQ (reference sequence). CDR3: CASSHPSGANVLTF. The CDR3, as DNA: TGTGCCAGCAGCCATCCCTCTGGGGCCAACGTCCTGACTTTC.